A single sample is the source of the 13 T cell receptor beta chains below, sequenced in a study of T cell responses to AZD1222 COVID-19 vaccine. Profiling relied on immunoSEQ multiplex PCR, and the TCRdb table lists in-frame clones only, not all of them. This table holds over 95,000 clones, around nine tenths found once. The sequencing used peripheral blood, collected on day 0 of AZD1222 vaccination. The receptors derive from an adult in good health.

This sequence joins TRBV18 and TRBJ1-4; no reliable D call. The V gene's germline CDR1 is KGHSH and CDR2 LQKENI. V lost 3 bases, J lost 7 bases, and 9 bases lay in between. The CDR3 is made up of 13 amino acids. As DNA, the CDR3 is TGTGCCAGCTCACCGGAGACAAGTGAAAAACTGTTTTTT. Amino acids: CASSPETSEKLFF.

The CDR3 reads CSVEGEPYEQYF. CDR3 DNA: TGCAGCGTTGAGGGTGAGCCCTACGAGCAGTACTTC. V is TRBV29-1 and J is TRBJ2-7; D is unclear. The CDR3 is made up of 12 amino acids. V lost 3 bases and J 2 bases, leaving 8 bases between the germline ends. Germline CDR1 reads SQVTM; CDR2 reads ANQGSEA.

This rearrangement joins TRBV28 to TRBJ1-1, with D possibly matching TRBD1 (5 bases). CDR3 length equals 14 residues. The germline gives CDR1 MDHEN, CDR2 SYDVKM. Trimming left V 7 bases short and J 4 bases short, with 16 bases between. The CDR3 protein is CASTRGGWGTEAFF. The CDR3 DNA follows: TGTGCCAGCACGAGGGGAGGGTGGGGCACTGAAGCTTTCTTT.

The chain is built from TRBV5-1 and TRBJ1-3, with a possible D match to TRBD1 (6 bases). Trimming shortened V by 4 bases and J by 2 bases, and 13 bases separated the two germline ends. Germline V lookup: CDR1 SGHRS, CDR2 YFSETQ. The CDR3 consists of 15 residues. CDR3 DNA sequence: TGCGCCAGCAGCATATCAGGGGAACCTGGAAACACCATATATTTT. Amino acid sequence: CASSISGEPGNTIYF.

The chain carries TRBV5-6 and TRBJ2-5; D possibly corresponds to TRBD2 (5 bases). The V end lost 4 bases, the J end lost 3 bases, and 16 bases lay between the germline ends. Germline V CDR1 and CDR2: SGHDT, YYEEEE. The CDR3 runs to 15 residues. The CDR3 sequence is CASSPAGGLEETQYF. DNA of the CDR3: TGTGCCAGCAGCCCCGCGGGTGGGTTGGAAGAGACCCAGTACTTC.

The V call is TRBV7-3, the J call TRBJ2-5, with D perhaps being TRBD1 or TRBD2 (5 bases each). In germline, CDR1 is SGHTA, CDR2 FQGTGA. V was trimmed by 3 bases and J by 5 bases, leaving 16 bases between them. This CDR3 has 15 residues. As DNA, the CDR3 is TGTGCCAGCAGCTTGAGGGCAGGGTTTGGGGAGACCCAGTACTTC. This codes for CASSLRAGFGETQYF.

The chain joins TRBV5-4 to TRBJ2-5; either TRBD1 or TRBD2 may fit D (6 bases each). V was cut by 6 bases and J by 1 base, with 16 bases left in between. The CDR3 consists of 15 residues. CDR1 is SGHNT, CDR2 YYREEE, per germline (reference sequence). This chain's CDR3 is CASKGGGRFQETQYF. Here the CDR3 DNA reads TGTGCCAGCAAGGGGGGCGGCCGATTCCAAGAGACCCAGTACTTC.

The V gene is TRBV7-2, the J gene TRBJ2-5; D is perhaps TRBD1 (5 bases). This CDR3 is built from 18 residues. V lost 1 base and J 5 bases, leaving 23 bases between the germline ends. Looked up from germline, CDR1 is SGHTA and CDR2 is FQGNSA. This chain's CDR3 is CASSLVSQGGPDSETQYF. Here the CDR3 DNA reads TGTGCCAGCAGCTTAGTCTCGCAGGGTGGGCCCGATTCCGAGACCCAGTACTTC.

The sample holds a few counts of this clone. The same CDR3 is also encoded by other DNA sequences in this sample. V gene TRBV6-5 combines with J gene TRBJ1-4; D uncertain. Trimming stripped 5 bases from V and 0 bases from J, with 10 bases between. The CDR3 runs to 15 residues. CDR1 and CDR2 (germline): MNHEY, SVGAGI. In DNA, the CDR3 is TGTGCCAGCAGTCCCCGGACTGCAACTAATGAAAAACTGTTTTTT. Residues: CASSPRTATNEKLFF.

DNA of the CDR3: TGTGCCAGTAGTGCCGACCTCAATGAGCAGTTCTTC. The encoded protein is CASSADLNEQFF. The J gene is TRBJ2-1, the V gene TRBV19; no clear D. Germline V gene data show CDR1 as LNHDA and CDR2 as SQIVND (reference sequence). V gave up 5 bases and J gave up 6 bases, with 8 bases separating them. CDR3 size: 12 residues.

The chain joins TRBV4-2 to TRBJ2-5, with 14 positions matching TRBD2. CDR1 is LGHNA, CDR2 YNFKEQ, per germline. The length of the CDR3 is 17 residues. Losses at the gene ends were 5 bases for V and 5 bases for J; bases not matched to a gene: 10. The CDR3 bases are TGTGCCAGCAGCTCTCTGACTAGCGGGAGGGTGGCGGAGACCCAGTACTTC. As protein: CASSSLTSGRVAETQYF.

V and J are TRBV28 and TRBJ1-6; the D gene is possibly TRBD1 (6 bases). Trimming took 8 bases from V and 6 from J, leaving 14 bases between them. Per the germline V gene, CDR1 is MDHEN and CDR2 is SYDVKM. The CDR3 covers 14 residues. Here the CDR3 reads CASLGQPFNSPLHF. The CDR3 nucleotides are TGTGCCAGCCTCGGACAGCCCTTTAATTCACCCCTCCACTTT.

The J gene is TRBJ2-5, the V gene TRBV7-6; 7 nucleotides align to TRBD2. The V gene end was trimmed by 5 bases and the J gene end by 2 bases; junction bases not matched to a gene: 8. This CDR3 has 15 residues. Germline assignment: CDR1 SGHVS and CDR2 FNYEAQ. The DNA for the CDR3 is TGTGCCAGCAGCCTCCCTCCGGGAGGTCAAGAGACCCAGTACTTC. This gives the protein CASSLPPGGQETQYF.